This is a list of T cell receptor beta chains from one sample in a study of blood T cell repertoires in COVID-19. The data were produced by immunoSEQ multiplex PCR, yet TCRdb's version contains in-frame clones alone and is incomplete. The top ten hold 15% to 20% of the sample, which has 70,000 or so clones, around 86% seen once. Source material: peripheral blood. Receptors were obtained from a man aged 35-49 years with COVID-19, enrolled during active disease. Each CDR3 is given with its conserved first and last residue. Each record gives: V gene, D gene, J gene, clone size, CDR3 protein, CDR3 DNA. D genes are given only for firm matches. Where a row states a size, it is once, few, many or the class of an expanded clone; other rows omit it.

TRBV9	TRBD1	TRBJ2-3	-	CASSVATPTGTGRTDTQYF	TGTGCCAGCAGCGTAGCGACCCCCACCGGGACAGGGCGGACAGATACGCAGTATTTT
TRBV12-5	-	TRBJ2-7	-	CASGGGTGAYEQYF	TGTGCTAGTGGAGGAGGGACGGGGGCCTACGAGCAGTACTTC
TRBV18	TRBD2	TRBJ2-4	-	CASSPRGAKNIQYF	TGTGCCAGCTCGCCGCGGGGGGCCAAAAACATTCAGTACTTC
TRBV19	TRBD2	TRBJ2-5	-	CASAGTSGGQETQYF	TGTGCCAGTGCAGGGACTAGCGGGGGCCAAGAGACCCAGTACTTC
TRBV10-2	TRBD1	TRBJ1-2	-	CASSKDRARYTF	TGCGCCAGCAGTAAGGACAGGGCTCGCTACACCTTC
TRBV6-2/TRBV6-3	TRBD1	TRBJ1-2	-	CASSYSTVGGADGYTF	TGTGCCAGCAGTTACTCGACGGTAGGGGGCGCCGATGGCTACACCTTC
TRBV5-1	TRBD1	TRBJ2-7	once	CASSLQGLGYEQYF	TGCGCCAGCAGCTTACAGGGGTTGGGGTACGAGCAGTACTTC
TRBV2	TRBD2	TRBJ2-1	-	CASRETSGDNEQFF	TGTGCCAGCAGAGAGACTAGCGGAGACAATGAGCAGTTCTTC
TRBV3-1/TRBV3-2	TRBD2	TRBJ2-3	-	CASSQAGRADTQYF	TGTGCCAGCAGCCAAGCGGGGAGGGCAGATACGCAGTATTTT
TRBV5-4	TRBD1	TRBJ2-2	-	CASSSGQGTGELFF	TGTGCCAGCAGCTCGGGACAGGGGACCGGGGAGCTGTTTTTT
TRBV5-1	TRBD1	TRBJ1-2	-	CASRQIPGQEVYGYTF	TGCGCCAGCAGACAGATTCCGGGACAGGAGGTGTATGGCTACACCTTC
TRBV21-1	-	TRBJ2-2	-	CAGKQGTAAGTGELFF	TGTGCCGGGAAACAGGGGACGGCTGCGGGCACCGGGGAGCTGTTTTTT
TRBV11-3	TRBD2	TRBJ2-1	-	CASSASGGGDEQFF	TGTGCCAGCAGCGCGAGCGGGGGAGGCGATGAGCAGTTCTTC
TRBV4-1	TRBD1	TRBJ1-1	-	CASSQRQGLNTEAFF	TGCGCCAGCAGCCAACGACAGGGGCTGAACACTGAAGCTTTCTTT
TRBV2	-	TRBJ1-1	few	CASSASVRGDTEAFF	TGTGCCAGCAGCGCCTCCGTACGGGGGGACACTGAAGCTTTCTTT
TRBV6-6	TRBD1	TRBJ2-1	-	CATKTGDSSYNEQFF	TGTGCCACAAAAACCGGGGACAGCTCCTACAATGAGCAGTTCTTC
TRBV6-6	-	TRBJ1-5	-	CASSRDTEPQHF	TGTGCCAGCAGTCGCGATACGGAGCCCCAGCATTTT
TRBV28	TRBD1	TRBJ1-6	-	CASSTPSQGASSPLHF	TGTGCCAGCAGTACGCCCTCACAGGGGGCATCTTCTCCCCTCCACTTT
TRBV27	-	TRBJ1-3	-	CASSLNGYGNTIYF	TGTGCCAGCAGTTTAAACGGGTATGGAAACACCATATATTTT
TRBV5-4	TRBD1	TRBJ2-6	-	CASSPPGQGATGANVLTF	TGTGCCAGCAGCCCACCGGGACAGGGGGCGACCGGGGCCAACGTCCTGACTTTC
TRBV7-9	-	TRBJ2-7	-	CASSPNLGGEQYF	TGTGCCAGCAGCCCCAATCTCGGAGGCGAGCAGTACTTC
TRBV5-1	-	TRBJ2-5	-	CASSLDSGTLWETQYF	TGCGCCAGCAGCTTGGACTCCGGGACTCTCTGGGAGACCCAGTACTTC
TRBV4-1	TRBD1	TRBJ1-2	-	CASSLQGANGYTF	TGCGCCAGCAGCTTGCAGGGGGCAAATGGCTACACCTTC
TRBV3-1/TRBV3-2	-	TRBJ2-5	-	CASSQEYVGAETQYF	TGTGCCAGCAGCCAAGAATACGTGGGGGCGGAGACCCAGTACTTC
TRBV19	-	TRBJ2-1	-	CASSPRVNPYNEQFF	TGTGCCAGTAGTCCGCGGGTGAACCCCTACAATGAGCAGTTCTTC
TRBV7-3	TRBD2	TRBJ2-2	-	CASSRSGGGDTGELFF	TGTGCCAGCAGTAGAAGCGGGGGCGGGGACACCGGGGAGCTGTTTTTT
TRBV5-6	TRBD2	TRBJ2-7	-	CASSYYSGGPSTYEQYF	TGTGCCAGCAGCTACTATAGCGGGGGCCCCTCCACGTACGAGCAGTACTTC
TRBV5-1	-	TRBJ2-2	-	CASSWEGQNTGELFF	TGCGCCAGCAGCTGGGAGGGACAGAACACCGGGGAGCTGTTTTTT
TRBV3-1/TRBV3-2	TRBD2	TRBJ2-7	-	CASSQYSGGAESASSYEQYF	TGTGCCAGCAGCCAGTACAGCGGGGGGGCGGAATCTGCCTCCTCCTACGAGCAGTACTTC
TRBV9	-	TRBJ1-1	-	CASSPRGGPSGTEAFF	TGTGCCAGCAGCCCCCGGGGGGGACCGAGCGGGACTGAAGCTTTCTTT
TRBV28	-	TRBJ2-3	-	CASSLYQGSWGTDTQYF	TGTGCCAGCAGTTTGTATCAGGGTTCGTGGGGCACAGATACGCAGTATTTT
TRBV19	TRBD1	TRBJ2-5	-	CASSIAGGGETQYF	TGTGCCAGTAGTATAGCAGGGGGCGGAGAGACCCAGTACTTC
TRBV3-1/TRBV3-2	-	TRBJ1-1	few	CASSHNPPGGAFF	TGTGCCAGCAGCCATAACCCCCCGGGTGGGGCTTTCTTT
TRBV19	TRBD1	TRBJ1-6	-	CASSVTPGQGNSPLHF	TGTGCCAGTAGTGTCACCCCGGGACAGGGTAATTCACCCCTCCACTTT
TRBV9	TRBD1	TRBJ1-5	-	CASSVGTGEFGQPQHF	TGTGCCAGCAGCGTCGGGACAGGGGAGTTCGGTCAGCCCCAGCATTTT
TRBV28	-	TRBJ1-2	once	CASSDDRLGYTF	TGTGCCAGCAGTGATGACAGACTTGGCTACACCTTC
TRBV19	-	TRBJ1-1	-	CASTPRAGTEAFF	TGTGCCAGTACCCCAAGGGCGGGGACTGAAGCTTTCTTT
TRBV7-8	-	TRBJ1-2	-	CASSPGGGGYTF	TGTGCCAGCAGCCCGGGGGGCGGTGGCTACACCTTC
TRBV9	-	TRBJ1-1	-	CASSGALGTEAFF	TGTGCCAGCAGCGGGGCCCTCGGCACTGAAGCTTTCTTT
TRBV6-6	TRBD2	TRBJ2-1	-	CASSPKLAGGQSEQFF	TGTGCCAGCAGTCCAAAACTAGCGGGGGGGCAAAGTGAGCAGTTCTTC
TRBV10-2	-	TRBJ2-5	-	CASSEAGLGQETQYF	TGCGCCAGCAGTGAAGCAGGACTGGGCCAGGAGACCCAGTACTTC
TRBV29-1	-	TRBJ1-2	-	CSGLDGGEGYTF	TGCAGCGGCCTGGACGGAGGGGAAGGCTACACCTTC
TRBV7-9	-	TRBJ1-6	-	CASSLAAIPSPLHF	TGTGCCAGCAGCTTAGCGGCAATTCCTTCGCCCCTCCACTTT
TRBV18	-	TRBJ1-5	-	CASSRGVDQPQHF	TGTGCCAGCTCACGCGGGGTGGATCAGCCCCAGCATTTT
TRBV5-1	TRBD1	TRBJ1-6	few	CASSGDRGYNSPLHF	TGCGCCAGCAGCGGGGACAGGGGATATAATTCACCCCTCCACTTT
TRBV19	-	TRBJ2-1	-	CASSMWTPRSDNEQFF	TGTGCCAGTAGTATGTGGACTCCCAGGTCCGACAATGAGCAGTTCTTC
TRBV6-5	-	TRBJ1-1	-	CASSLRGGTEAFF	TGTGCCAGCAGCCTACGGGGTGGCACTGAAGCTTTCTTT
TRBV25-1	TRBD1	TRBJ1-6	-	CASSDLGQGNSPLHF	TGTGCCAGCAGTGACCTCGGACAGGGGAATTCACCCCTCCACTTT
TRBV29-1	-	TRBJ1-6	-	CSVAGSGGSPLHF	TGCAGCGTTGCTGGTAGCGGAGGGTCACCCCTCCACTTT
TRBV5-1	TRBD1	TRBJ1-4	-	CASSPGQATTDEKLFF	TGCGCCAGCAGCCCCGGACAGGCGACTACAGATGAAAAACTGTTTTTT
TRBV6-1	TRBD2	TRBJ2-7	-	CASSDPGLGFFEQYF	TGTGCCAGCAGTGATCCTGGACTAGGCTTCTTCGAGCAGTACTTC
TRBV5-1	-	TRBJ2-5	-	CASSTLAVGETQYF	TGCGCCAGCAGCACTTTAGCGGTGGGGGAGACCCAGTACTTC
TRBV5-4	TRBD1	TRBJ2-5	few	CASRGQGAETQYF	TGTGCCAGCAGGGGACAGGGGGCGGAGACCCAGTACTTC
TRBV5-6	-	TRBJ2-3	-	CASSRTMRADTQYF	TGTGCCAGCAGCCGCACCATGAGGGCAGATACGCAGTATTTT